This entry is about one T cell receptor beta chain. This sample's time point: patch test 2, 6 weeks after DPC sensitization. Treatment defined: therapeutic diphenylcyclopropenone sensitization with weekly scalp DPC. This entry belongs to a study of human T cells and chemical hapten exposure. TCRdb re-called the RACE reads through MiXCR, storing one row per CDR3 protein. This table holds more than 75,000 distinct CDR3 sequences, 9.3% found once. The CDR3 has 14 amino acids. V lost 2 bases and J lost 1, with 6 bases in between. CDR1 is SGHTA, CDR2 FQGNSA, per germline. The clonotype originates from a middle-aged woman with alopecia areata. Some clones in this sample may be carry-over from other donors' samples. V usage is TRBV7-2 and J usage is TRBJ1-5, with D possibly matching TRBD1 (5 bases). The sequencing here drew on whole blood, taken in connection with sensitization to the hapten diphenylcyclopropenone (DPC). The CDR3, as DNA: TGTGCCAGCAGCTTACGGGGCAGCAATCAGCCCCAGCATTTT. Protein product: CASSLRGSNQPQHF.